The T cell receptor (beta chain) under discussion was sequenced for a study of regulatory T cells in long-lasting Graves disease. Turning to the study itself: The term persistent Graves' disease signified upward of 5 years on antithyroid drugs with positive TSH receptor antibodies. Whole-study results and caveats: Researchers reported studying only peripheral blood, not thyroid tissue.

Through Arm-PCR of CDR3 regions and iRepertoire HTBI primers, TCR beta libraries were built. A single record per CDR3 protein comes from TCRdb applying MiXCR to the multiplex PCR reads. The data hold some 300,000 distinct CDR3 sequences, with 22% observed a single time. This clonotype has more than one count but fewer than ten. Its antigen is not identified. The germline CDR1 and CDR2 sequences are DFQATT and SNEGSKA (reference sequence). The CDR3 spans 12 residues. V dropped 4 bases and J dropped 3 bases, with 9 bases sitting between them. Specified time point: persistent/refractory GD, antithyroid drugs over 5 years with positive TRAb. Extracted RNA from PBMCs served as the source of the TCR library. Under American Thyroid Association guidelines, Graves' disease was diagnosed.

This receptor was taken from a female donor with Graves disease. The V gene is TRBV20-1, the J gene TRBJ1-1, with D possibly TRBD1 on 6 matching bases. The source was peripheral blood mononuclear cells (PBMCs), collected when the disease was refractory, from a patient treated with antithyroid drugs. CDR3 sequence: CSANYRDTEAFF. The CDR3 bases are TGCAGTGCTAACTACAGGGACACTGAAGCTTTCTTT.